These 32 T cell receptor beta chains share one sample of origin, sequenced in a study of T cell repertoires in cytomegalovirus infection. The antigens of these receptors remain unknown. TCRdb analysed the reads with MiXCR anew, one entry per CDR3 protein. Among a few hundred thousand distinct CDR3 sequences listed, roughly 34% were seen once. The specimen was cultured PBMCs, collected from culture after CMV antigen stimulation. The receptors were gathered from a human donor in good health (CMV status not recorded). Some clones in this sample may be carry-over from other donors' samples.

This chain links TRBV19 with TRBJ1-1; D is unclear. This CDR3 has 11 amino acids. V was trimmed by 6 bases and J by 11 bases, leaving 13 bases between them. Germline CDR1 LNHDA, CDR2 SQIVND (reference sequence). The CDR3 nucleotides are TGTGCCAGTAGAAATGTGGGGTTGGCTTTCTTT. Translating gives CASRNVGLAFF.

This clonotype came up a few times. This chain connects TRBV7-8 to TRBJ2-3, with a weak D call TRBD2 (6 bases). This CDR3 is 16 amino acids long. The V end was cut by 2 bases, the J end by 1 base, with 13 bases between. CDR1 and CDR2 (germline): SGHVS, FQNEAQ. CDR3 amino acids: CASSLSPGVRTDTQYF. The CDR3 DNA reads TGTGCCAGCAGCTTAAGTCCGGGAGTGCGCACAGATACGCAGTATTTT. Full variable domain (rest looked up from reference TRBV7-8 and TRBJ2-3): GAGVSQSPRYKVAKRGQDVALRCDPISGHVSLFWYQQALGQGPEFLTYFQNEAQLDKSGLPSDRFFAERPEGSVSTLKIQRTQQEDSAVYLCASSLSPGVRTDTQYFGPGTRLTVL.

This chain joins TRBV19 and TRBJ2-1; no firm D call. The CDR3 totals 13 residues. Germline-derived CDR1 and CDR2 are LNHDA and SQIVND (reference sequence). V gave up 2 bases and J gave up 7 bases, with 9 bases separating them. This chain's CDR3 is CASSIIAVNEQFF. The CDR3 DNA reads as TGTGCCAGTAGTATAATCGCCGTGAATGAGCAGTTCTTC.

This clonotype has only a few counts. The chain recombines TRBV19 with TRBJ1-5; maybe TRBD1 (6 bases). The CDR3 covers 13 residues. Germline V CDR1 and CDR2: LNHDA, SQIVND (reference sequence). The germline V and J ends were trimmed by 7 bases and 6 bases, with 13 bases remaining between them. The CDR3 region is CASTDRFPQPQHF. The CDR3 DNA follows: TGTGCCAGTACCGACAGGTTCCCTCAGCCCCAGCATTTT.

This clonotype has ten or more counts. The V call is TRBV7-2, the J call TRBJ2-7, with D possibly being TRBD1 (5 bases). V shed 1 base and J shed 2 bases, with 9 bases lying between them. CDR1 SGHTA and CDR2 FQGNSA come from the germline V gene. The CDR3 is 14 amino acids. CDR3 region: CASSLGREAYEQYF. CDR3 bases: TGTGCCAGCAGCTTAGGCAGGGAAGCCTACGAGCAGTACTTC.

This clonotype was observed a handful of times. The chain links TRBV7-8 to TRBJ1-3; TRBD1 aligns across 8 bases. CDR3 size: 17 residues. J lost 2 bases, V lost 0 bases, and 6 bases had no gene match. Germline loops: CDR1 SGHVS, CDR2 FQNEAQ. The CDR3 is CASSLALQGGTGNTIYF. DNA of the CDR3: TGTGCCAGCAGCTTAGCGTTACAGGGGGGAACTGGAAACACCATATATTTT.

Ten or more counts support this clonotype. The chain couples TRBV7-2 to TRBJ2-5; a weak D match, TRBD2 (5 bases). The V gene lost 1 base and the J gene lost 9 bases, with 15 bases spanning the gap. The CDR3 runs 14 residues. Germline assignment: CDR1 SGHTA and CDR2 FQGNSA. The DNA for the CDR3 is TGTGCCAGCAGCTTAGTGGGCTCGGACGGGGCCCAGTACTTC. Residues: CASSLVGSDGAQYF.

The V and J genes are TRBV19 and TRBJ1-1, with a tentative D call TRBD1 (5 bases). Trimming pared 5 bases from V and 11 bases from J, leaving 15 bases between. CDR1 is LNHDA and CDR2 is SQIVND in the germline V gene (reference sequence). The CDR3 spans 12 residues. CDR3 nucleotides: TGTGCCAGTAGTGGGGCAGGGCAGTTGGCTTTCTTT. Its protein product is CASSGAGQLAFF. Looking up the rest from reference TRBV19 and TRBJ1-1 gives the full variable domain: DGGITQSPKYLFRKEGQNVTLSCEQNLNHDAMYWYRQDPGQGLRLIYYSQIVNDFQKGDIAEGYSVSREKKESFPLTVTSAQKNPTAFYLCASSGAGQLAFFGQGTRLTVV.

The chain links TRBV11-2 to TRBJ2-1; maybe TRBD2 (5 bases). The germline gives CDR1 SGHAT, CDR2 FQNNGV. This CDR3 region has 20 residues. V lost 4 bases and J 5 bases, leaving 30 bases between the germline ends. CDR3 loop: CASSSHPVVQRRNRHNEQFF. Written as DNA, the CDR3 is TGTGCCAGCAGCTCCCACCCTGTCGTTCAGCGGAGGAACCGCCACAATGAGCAGTTCTTC.

The CDR3 DNA reads TGCGCCAGCAGCCAAGATTTGACAATGAAACTTTTACCCTACGAGCAGTACTTC. Amino acid sequence: CASSQDLTMKLLPYEQYF. The V call is TRBV4-1, the J call TRBJ2-7; no reliable D call. The CDR3 extends over 18 amino acids. Trimming shortened V by 0 bases and J by 2 bases, and 20 bases separated the two germline ends. Germline CDR1 reads MGHRA; CDR2 reads YSYEKL.

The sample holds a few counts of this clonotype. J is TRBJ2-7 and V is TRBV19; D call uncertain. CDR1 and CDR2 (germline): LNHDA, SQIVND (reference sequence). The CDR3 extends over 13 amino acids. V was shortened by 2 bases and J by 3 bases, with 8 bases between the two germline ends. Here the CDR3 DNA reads TGTGCCAGTAGTATAACGGTCGGCTACGAGCAGTACTTC. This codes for CASSITVGYEQYF.

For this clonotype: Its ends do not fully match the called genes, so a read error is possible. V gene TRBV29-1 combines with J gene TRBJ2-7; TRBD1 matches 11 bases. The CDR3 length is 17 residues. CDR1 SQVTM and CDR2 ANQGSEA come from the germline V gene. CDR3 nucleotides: TGCACCGTTGTTGCCCGACCCCCGGGACAGGGGGCCTACGAGCAGTACTTC. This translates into CTVVARPPGQGAYEQYF.

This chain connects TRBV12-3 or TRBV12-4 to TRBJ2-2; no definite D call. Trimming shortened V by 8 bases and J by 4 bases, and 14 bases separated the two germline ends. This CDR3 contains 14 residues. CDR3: CASWGTNPTGELFF. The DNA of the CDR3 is TGTGCCAGCTGGGGTACTAACCCCACCGGGGAGCTGTTTTTT.

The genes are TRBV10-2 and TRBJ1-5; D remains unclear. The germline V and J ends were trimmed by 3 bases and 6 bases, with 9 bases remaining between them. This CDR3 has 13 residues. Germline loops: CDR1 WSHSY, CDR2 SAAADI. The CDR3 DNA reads TGCGCCAGCAGTGATGCCTTAGGTCAGCCCCAGCATTTT. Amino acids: CASSDALGQPQHF.

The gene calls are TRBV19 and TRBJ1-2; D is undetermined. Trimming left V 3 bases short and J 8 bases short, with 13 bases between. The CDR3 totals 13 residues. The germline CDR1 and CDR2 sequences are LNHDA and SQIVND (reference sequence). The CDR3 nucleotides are TGTGCCAGTAGTATTATTACTGATAGCGGCTACACCTTC. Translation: CASSIITDSGYTF.

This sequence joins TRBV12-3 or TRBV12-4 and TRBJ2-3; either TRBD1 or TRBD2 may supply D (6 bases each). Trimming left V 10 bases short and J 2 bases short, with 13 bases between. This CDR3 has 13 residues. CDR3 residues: CATAGHLTDTQYF. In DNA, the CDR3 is TGTGCCACGGCGGGACATCTCACAGATACGCAGTATTTT.

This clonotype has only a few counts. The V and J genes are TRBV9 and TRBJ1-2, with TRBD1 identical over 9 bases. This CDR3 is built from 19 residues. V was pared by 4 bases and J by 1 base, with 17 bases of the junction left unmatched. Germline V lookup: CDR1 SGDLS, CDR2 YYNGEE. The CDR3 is CASSRGAGTGLPVNYGYTF. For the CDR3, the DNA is TGTGCCAGCAGCAGGGGAGCCGGGACAGGGCTGCCCGTTAACTATGGCTACACCTTC.

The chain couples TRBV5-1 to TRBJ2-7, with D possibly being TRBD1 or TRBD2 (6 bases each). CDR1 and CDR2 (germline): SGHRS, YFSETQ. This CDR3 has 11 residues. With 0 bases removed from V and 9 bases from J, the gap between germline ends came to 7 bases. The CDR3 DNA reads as TGCGCCAGCAGCTTGGAGGGGGGGCAGTACGTC. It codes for CASSLEGGQYV.

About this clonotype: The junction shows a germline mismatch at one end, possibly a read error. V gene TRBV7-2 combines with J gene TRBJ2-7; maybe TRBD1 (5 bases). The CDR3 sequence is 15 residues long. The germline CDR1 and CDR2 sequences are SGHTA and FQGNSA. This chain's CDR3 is CVSSLGQGSSYEQYF. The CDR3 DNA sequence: TGTGTCAGCAGCTTAGGGCAGGGAAGCTCCTACGAGCAGTACTTC.

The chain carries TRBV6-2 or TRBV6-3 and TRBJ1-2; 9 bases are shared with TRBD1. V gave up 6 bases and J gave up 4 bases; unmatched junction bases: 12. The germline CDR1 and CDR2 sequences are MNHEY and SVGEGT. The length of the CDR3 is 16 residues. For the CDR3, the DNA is TGTGCCAGCAGCAGATGGGGGACAGGGATCCCCTATGGCTACACCTTC. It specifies CASSRWGTGIPYGYTF.

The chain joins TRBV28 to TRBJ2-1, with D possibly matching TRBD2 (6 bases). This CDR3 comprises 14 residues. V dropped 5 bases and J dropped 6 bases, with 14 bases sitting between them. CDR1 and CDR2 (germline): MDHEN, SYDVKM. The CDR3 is CASSRIADANEQFF. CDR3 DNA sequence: TGTGCCAGCAGTCGGATAGCGGACGCCAATGAGCAGTTCTTC.

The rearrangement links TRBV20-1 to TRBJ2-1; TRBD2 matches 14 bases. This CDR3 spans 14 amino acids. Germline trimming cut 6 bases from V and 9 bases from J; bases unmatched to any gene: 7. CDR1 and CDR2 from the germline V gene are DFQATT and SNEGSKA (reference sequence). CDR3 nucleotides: TGCAGTGCCCACGGGACTAGCGGGAGTCCTGAGCAGTTCTTC. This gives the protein CSAHGTSGSPEQFF.

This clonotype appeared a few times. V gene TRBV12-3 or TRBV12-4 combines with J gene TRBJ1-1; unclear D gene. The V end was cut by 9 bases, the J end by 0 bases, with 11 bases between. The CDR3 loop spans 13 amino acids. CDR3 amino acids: CASYSEMNTEAFF. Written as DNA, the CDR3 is TGTGCCAGTTATAGTGAAATGAACACTGAAGCTTTCTTT.

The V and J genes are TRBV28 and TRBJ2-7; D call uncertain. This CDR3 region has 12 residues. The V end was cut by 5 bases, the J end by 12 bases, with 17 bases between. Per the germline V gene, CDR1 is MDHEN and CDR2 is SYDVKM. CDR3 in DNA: TGTGCCAGCAGTCCCAAGGCTTGGCACGCGTACTTC. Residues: CASSPKAWHAYF.

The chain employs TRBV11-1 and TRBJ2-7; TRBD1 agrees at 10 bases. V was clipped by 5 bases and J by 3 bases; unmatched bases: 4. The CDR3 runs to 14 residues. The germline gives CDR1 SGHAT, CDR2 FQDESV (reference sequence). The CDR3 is CASSQGQGLYEQYF. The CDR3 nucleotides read TGTGCCAGCAGCCAGGGACAGGGGCTCTACGAGCAGTACTTC.

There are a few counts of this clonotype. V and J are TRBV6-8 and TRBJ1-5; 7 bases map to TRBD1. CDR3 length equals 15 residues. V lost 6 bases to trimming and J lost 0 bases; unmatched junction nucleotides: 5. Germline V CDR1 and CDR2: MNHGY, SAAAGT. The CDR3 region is CASRRTGDSNQPQHF. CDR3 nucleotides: TGTGCCAGCAGGCGGACAGGTGATAGCAATCAGCCCCAGCATTTT.

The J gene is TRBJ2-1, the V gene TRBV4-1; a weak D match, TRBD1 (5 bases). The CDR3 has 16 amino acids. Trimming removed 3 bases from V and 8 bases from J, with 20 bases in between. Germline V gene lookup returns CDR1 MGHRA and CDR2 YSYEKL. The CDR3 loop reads CASSQPIARAGHEQFF. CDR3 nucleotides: TGCGCCAGCAGCCAGCCGATAGCCAGGGCAGGGCATGAGCAGTTCTTC.

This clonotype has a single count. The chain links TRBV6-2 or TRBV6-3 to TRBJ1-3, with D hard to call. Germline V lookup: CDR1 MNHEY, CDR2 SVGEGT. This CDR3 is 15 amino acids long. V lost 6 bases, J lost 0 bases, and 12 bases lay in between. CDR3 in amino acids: CASRNIDVSGNTIYF. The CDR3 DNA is TGTGCCAGCAGAAACATAGATGTCTCTGGAAACACCATATATTTT.

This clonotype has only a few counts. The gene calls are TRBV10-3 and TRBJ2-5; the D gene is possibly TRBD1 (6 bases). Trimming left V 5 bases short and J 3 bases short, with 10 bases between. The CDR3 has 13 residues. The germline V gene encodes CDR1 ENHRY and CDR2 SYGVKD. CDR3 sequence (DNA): TGTGCCATCAGTATAACAGGGAAAGAGACCCAGTACTTC. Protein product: CAISITGKETQYF.

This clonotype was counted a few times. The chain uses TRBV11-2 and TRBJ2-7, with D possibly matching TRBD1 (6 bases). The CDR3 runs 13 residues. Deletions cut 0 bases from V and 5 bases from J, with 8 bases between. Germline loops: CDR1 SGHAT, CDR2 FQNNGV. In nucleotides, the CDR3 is TGTGCCAGCAGCTTAGATAGGGACAACGAGCAGTACGTC. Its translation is CASSLDRDNEQYV.

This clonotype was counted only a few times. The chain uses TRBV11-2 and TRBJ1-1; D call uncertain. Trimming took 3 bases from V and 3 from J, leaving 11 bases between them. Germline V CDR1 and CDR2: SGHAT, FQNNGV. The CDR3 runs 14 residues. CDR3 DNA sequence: TGTGCCAGCAGCTTGTCCGCAGGACACACTGAAGCTTTCTTT. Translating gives CASSLSAGHTEAFF.

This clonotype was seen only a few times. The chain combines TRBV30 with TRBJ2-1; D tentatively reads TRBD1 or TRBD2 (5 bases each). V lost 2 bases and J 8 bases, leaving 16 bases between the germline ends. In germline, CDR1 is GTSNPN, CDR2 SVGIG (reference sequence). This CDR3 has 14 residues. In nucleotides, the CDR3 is TGTGCCTGGAGTCGGGGCCCGAGCGGCTATGAGCAGTTCTTC. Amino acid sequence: CAWSRGPSGYEQFF.